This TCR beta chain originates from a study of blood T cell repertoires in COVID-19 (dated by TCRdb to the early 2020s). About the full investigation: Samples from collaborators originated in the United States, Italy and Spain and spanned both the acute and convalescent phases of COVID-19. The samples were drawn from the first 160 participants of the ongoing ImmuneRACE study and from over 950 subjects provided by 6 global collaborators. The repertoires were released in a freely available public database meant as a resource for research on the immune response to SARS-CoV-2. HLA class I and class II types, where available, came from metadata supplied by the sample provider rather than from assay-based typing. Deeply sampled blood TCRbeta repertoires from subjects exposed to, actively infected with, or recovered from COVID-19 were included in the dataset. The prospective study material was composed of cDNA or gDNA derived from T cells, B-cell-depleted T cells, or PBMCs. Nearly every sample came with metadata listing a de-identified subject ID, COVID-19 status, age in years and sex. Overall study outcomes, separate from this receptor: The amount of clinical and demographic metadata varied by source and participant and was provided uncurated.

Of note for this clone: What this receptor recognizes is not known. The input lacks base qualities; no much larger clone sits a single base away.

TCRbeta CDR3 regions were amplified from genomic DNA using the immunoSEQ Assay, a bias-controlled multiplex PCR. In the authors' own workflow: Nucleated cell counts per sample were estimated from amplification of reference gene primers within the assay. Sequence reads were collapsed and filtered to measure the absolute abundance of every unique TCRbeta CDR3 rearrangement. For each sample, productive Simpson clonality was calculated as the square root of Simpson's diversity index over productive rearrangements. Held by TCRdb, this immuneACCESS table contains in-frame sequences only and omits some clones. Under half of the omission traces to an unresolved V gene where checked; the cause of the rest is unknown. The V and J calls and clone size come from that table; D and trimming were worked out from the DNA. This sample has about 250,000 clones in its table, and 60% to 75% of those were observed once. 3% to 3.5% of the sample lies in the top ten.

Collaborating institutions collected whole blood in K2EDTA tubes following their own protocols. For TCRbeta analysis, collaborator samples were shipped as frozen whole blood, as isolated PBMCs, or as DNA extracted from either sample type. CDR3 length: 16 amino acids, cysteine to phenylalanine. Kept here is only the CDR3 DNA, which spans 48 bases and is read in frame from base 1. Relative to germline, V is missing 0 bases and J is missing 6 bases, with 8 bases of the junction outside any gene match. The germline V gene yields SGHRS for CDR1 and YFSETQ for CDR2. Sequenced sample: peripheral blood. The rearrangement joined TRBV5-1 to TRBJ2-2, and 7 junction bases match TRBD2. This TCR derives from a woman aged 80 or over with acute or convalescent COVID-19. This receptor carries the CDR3 CASSLDLGGGPGELFF. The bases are TGCGCCAGCAGCTTGGATCTCGGGGGAGGGCCCGGGGAGCTGTTTTTT.